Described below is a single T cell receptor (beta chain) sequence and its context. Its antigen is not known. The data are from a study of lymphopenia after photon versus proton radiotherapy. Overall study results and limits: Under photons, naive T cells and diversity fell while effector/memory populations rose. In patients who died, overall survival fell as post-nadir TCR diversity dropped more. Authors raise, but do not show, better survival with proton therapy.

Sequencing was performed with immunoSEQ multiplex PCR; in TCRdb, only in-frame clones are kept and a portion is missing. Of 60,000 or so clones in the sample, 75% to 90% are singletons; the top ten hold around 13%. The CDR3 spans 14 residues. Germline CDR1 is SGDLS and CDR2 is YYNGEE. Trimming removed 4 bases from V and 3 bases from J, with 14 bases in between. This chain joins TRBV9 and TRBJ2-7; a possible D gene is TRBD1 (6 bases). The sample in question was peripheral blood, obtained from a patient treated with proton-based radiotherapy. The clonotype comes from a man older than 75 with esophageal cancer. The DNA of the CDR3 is TGTGCCAGCAGCTTGACAGGTACAAACTACGAGCAGTACTTC. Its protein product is CASSLTGTNYEQYF. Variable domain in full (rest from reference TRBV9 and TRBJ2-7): DSGVTQTPKHLITATGQRVTLRCSPRSGDLSVYWYQQSLDQGLQFLIQYYNGEERAKGNILERFSAQQFPDLHSELNLSSLELGDSALYFCASSLTGTNYEQYFGPGTRLTVT.